This TCR beta chain was obtained from a study of T cells after yellow fever vaccination. Across the whole study: The SMART-Seq v4 Ultra Low Input method served to prepare the low-cell-number fractions.

TCRdb redid the calling of the 5' RACE reads with MiXCR, one entry per CDR3 protein. Of around 530,000 distinct CDR3 sequences in the sample, approximately 16% were seen once. Findings and caveats of the study: A limited proportion of clonotypes was detected within both the CD4 and CD8 compartments.

The CDR3 extends over 14 amino acids. Germline V CDR1 and CDR2: MNHEY, SMNVEV (reference sequence). Unmatched junction bases numbered 2, after V lost 0 bases and J lost 6 bases. Worth noting for this clonotype: Its specificity is not known.

This sequence originates from a man younger than 35 who received the YFV17D yellow fever vaccine. The sequencing here drew on PBMCs, taken 4 to 5 days after the first yellow fever vaccination. The chain joins TRBV27 to TRBJ2-3; TRBD1 agrees at 8 bases. CDR3 in DNA: TGTGCCAGCAGTTTATCAACAGGGGGGGATACGCAGTATTTT. It translates to CASSLSTGGDTQYF.